This T cell receptor (beta chain) stems from a study of cytomegalovirus exposure and HLA in healthy donors. The PCR used 60 Vbeta and 13 Jbeta primers. Assay: immunoSEQ multiplex PCR; the TCRdb copy retains only in-frame clones and omits some. The sample carries 200,000 or so clones, roughly 80% recorded once. Everyone who donated was a healthy bone marrow donor. This CDR3 comprises 18 residues. Germline V gives CDR1 LNHDA, CDR2 SQIVND (reference sequence). Trimming removed 1 base from V and 3 bases from J; junction bases left unmatched: 9. Study-level results: Several of the most significant clusters were apparently associated with common viral pathogens in a later analysis. Published work reported that the classifier diagnosed cytomegalovirus status with high specificity and sensitivity.

On this clone: Its specificity is not known.

The material sequenced was PBMCs. This TCR was recovered from a male donor in good health and CMV-seronegative. V and J are TRBV19 and TRBJ1-4, with 9 bases lining up with TRBD1. The CDR3 DNA follows: TGTGCCAGTAGTATAGCTTTGCCCGGGACAGGGCCTAATGAAAAACTGTTTTTT. This codes for CASSIALPGTGPNEKLFF.